This T cell receptor beta chain appears in the sequencing data of a study of B cell selection in AIRE deficiency. Sorting defined conventional CD4 T cells as CD4+CD127+. Trimming stripped 5 bases from V and 5 bases from J, with 16 bases between. Germline V gene lookup returns CDR1 SEHNR and CDR2 FQNEAQ (reference sequence). The CDR3 is 15 residues long. This table comes from immunoSEQ multiplex PCR, and its TCRdb copy is limited to in-frame clones, with some not included. The sample records under 30,000 clones, 95% to 98% being singletons. The chain is built from TRBV7-9 and TRBJ1-5, with D uncertain. This sequence originates from a human donor with AIRE deficiency. Sequencing input: conventional CD4+ T cells sorted from PBMCs. The CDR3 is CASSPPGSGDQPQHF. The CDR3 region has the DNA TGTGCCAGCAGCCCGCCGGGCAGCGGAGATCAGCCCCAGCATTTT.